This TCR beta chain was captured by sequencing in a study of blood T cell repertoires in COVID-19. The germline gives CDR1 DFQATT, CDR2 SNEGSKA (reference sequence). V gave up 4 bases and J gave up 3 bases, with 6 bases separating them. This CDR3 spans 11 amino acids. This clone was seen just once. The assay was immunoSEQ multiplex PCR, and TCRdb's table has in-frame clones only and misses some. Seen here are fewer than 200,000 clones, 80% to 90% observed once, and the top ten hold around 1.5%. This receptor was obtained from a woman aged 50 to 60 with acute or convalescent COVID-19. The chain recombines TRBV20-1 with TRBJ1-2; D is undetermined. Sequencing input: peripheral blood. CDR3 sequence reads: CSANLYYGYTF. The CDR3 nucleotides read TGCAGTGCTAATCTTTACTATGGCTACACCTTC.